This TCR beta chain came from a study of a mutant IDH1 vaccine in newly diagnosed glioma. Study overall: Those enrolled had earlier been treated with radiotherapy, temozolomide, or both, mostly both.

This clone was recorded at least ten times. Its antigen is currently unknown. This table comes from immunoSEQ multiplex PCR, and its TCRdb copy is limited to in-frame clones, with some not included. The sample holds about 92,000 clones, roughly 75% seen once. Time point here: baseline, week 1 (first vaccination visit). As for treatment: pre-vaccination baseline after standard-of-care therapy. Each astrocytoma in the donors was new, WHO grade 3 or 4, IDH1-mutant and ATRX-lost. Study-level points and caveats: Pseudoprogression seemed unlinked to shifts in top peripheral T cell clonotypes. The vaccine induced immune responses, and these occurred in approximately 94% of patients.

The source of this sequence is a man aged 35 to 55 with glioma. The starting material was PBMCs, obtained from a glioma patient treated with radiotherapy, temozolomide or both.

CDR3 DNA sequence: TGTGCCAGCAGCTTAGGACAGGGGGCGGGTTCTAGCAATGAGCAGTTCTTC. Protein: CASSLGQGAGSSNEQFF. V usage is TRBV7-9 and J usage is TRBJ2-1, with TRBD1 identical over 10 bases. This CDR3 has 17 residues. Germline trimming cut 1 base from V and 6 bases from J; bases unmatched to any gene: 9. CDR1 SEHNR and CDR2 FQNEAQ come from the germline V gene (reference sequence). Supplemented by reference TRBV7-9 and TRBJ2-1, the full variable domain reads DTGVSQNPRHKITKRGQNVTFRCDPISEHNRLYWYRQTLGQGPEFLTYFQNEAQLEKSRLLSDRFSAERPKGSFSTLEIQRTEQGDSAMYLCASSLGQGAGSSNEQFFGPGTRLTVL.